A selection of T cell receptor beta chains follows, all from one sample in a study of T-cell reconstitution after alpha-beta-depleted transplantation in children. TCRdb ran MiXCR on the PCR reads and lists one entry per CDR3 protein. This table holds about 200,000 distinct CDR3 sequences, 5% to 7.5% found once. Sequencing was performed on PBMCs, taken before TCRalphabeta/CD19-depleted stem cell transplant. The receptors come from a girl under two years old with combined immunodeficiency, due to receive a stem cell transplant. Both conserved end residues are part of each CDR3. The D gene is left open where the match is weak. Size tells how often a clone was seen (once, few, many) or the class of an expanded clone, and some rows leave it out.

D gene: TRBD2
J gene: TRBJ2-7
clone size: few
CDR3 length: 14
V gene: TRBV30
CDR3 DNA: TGTGCCTGGAGTTCCGGACTAGCGGCGAACGAGCAGTACTTC
CDR3 protein: CAWSSGLAANEQYF

D gene: NA
J gene: TRBJ1-5
clone size: many
CDR3 length: 12
V gene: TRBV6-2/TRBV6-3
CDR3 DNA: TGTGCCAGCAGGGATTTGAGCCAGCCCCAGCATTTT
CDR3 protein: CASRDLSQPQHF

D gene: NA
J gene: TRBJ2-5
clone size: many
CDR3 length: 14
V gene: TRBV10-3
CDR3 DNA: TGTGCCATCAGTGAGTCGAATAAACCGGAGACCCAGTACTTC
CDR3 protein: CAISESNKPETQYF

D gene: NA
J gene: TRBJ1-2
clone size: NA
CDR3 length: 11
V gene: TRBV29-1
CDR3 DNA: TGCAGCGCGGTGGGGGGGGATGGCTACACCTTC
CDR3 protein: CSAVGGDGYTF

D gene: NA
J gene: TRBJ2-2
clone size: NA
CDR3 length: 17
V gene: TRBV6-2/TRBV6-3
CDR3 DNA: TGTGCCAGCAGTTACGGTTTAATAGGAGTTTCGCCGGGCGAGCTGTTTTTT
CDR3 protein: CASSYGLIGVSPGELFF

D gene: TRBD1
J gene: TRBJ1-2
clone size: few
CDR3 length: 14
V gene: TRBV28
CDR3 DNA: TGTGCCAGCAGACCTCCGGGACAGGGGGAGGGCTACACCTTC
CDR3 protein: CASRPPGQGEGYTF

D gene: NA
J gene: TRBJ1-5
clone size: many
CDR3 length: 15
V gene: TRBV20-1
CDR3 DNA: TGCAGTGCTAGAGATTTGGACAGCGGTAATCAGCCCCAGCATTTT
CDR3 protein: CSARDLDSGNQPQHF

D gene: TRBD1
J gene: TRBJ1-5
clone size: many
CDR3 length: 14
V gene: TRBV12-3/TRBV12-4
CDR3 DNA: TGTGCCAGCAGACGACAGGGGGTCGGTCAGCCCCAGCATTTT
CDR3 protein: CASRRQGVGQPQHF

D gene: NA
J gene: TRBJ1-5
clone size: many
CDR3 length: 15
V gene: TRBV20-1
CDR3 DNA: TGCAGTGCTAGAGGAGCAGGGCCTAGCAATCAGCCCCAGCATTTT
CDR3 protein: CSARGAGPSNQPQHF

D gene: NA
J gene: TRBJ1-2
clone size: NA
CDR3 length: 23
V gene: TRBV18
CDR3 DNA: NA
CDR3 protein: CASSRTGIALTMATPSVPYGYTF

D gene: NA
J gene: TRBJ2-7
clone size: many
CDR3 length: 15
V gene: TRBV20-1
CDR3 DNA: TGCAGTGCCACCTCCCGGACAGAGGGTTACTACGAGCAGTACTTC
CDR3 protein: CSATSRTEGYYEQYF

D gene: TRBD2
J gene: TRBJ2-3
clone size: few
CDR3 length: 19
V gene: TRBV24-1
CDR3 DNA: TGTGCCACCAGTGGTACGACTAGCGGGGGGGCCGAGGAGGCAGATACGCAGTATTTT
CDR3 protein: CATSGTTSGGAEEADTQYF

D gene: TRBD2
J gene: TRBJ2-1
clone size: many
CDR3 length: 17
V gene: TRBV6-2/TRBV6-3
CDR3 DNA: TGTGCCAGCAGTTACTTGGTACCTAGCGGGGGGGTCTATGAGCAGTTCTTC
CDR3 protein: CASSYLVPSGGVYEQFF

D gene: TRBD2
J gene: TRBJ2-1
clone size: many
CDR3 length: 15
V gene: TRBV12-3/TRBV12-4
CDR3 DNA: TGTGCCAGCAGTTTAGGGACTAGCGTGTACAATGAGCAGTTCTTC
CDR3 protein: CASSLGTSVYNEQFF

D gene: TRBD2
J gene: TRBJ2-5
clone size: many
CDR3 length: 14
V gene: TRBV12-3/TRBV12-4
CDR3 DNA: TGTGCCAGCAGTCGACTAGCGGAACAAGAGACCCAGTACTTC
CDR3 protein: CASSRLAEQETQYF